Listed here is a single T cell receptor (beta chain). In its sample, this clonotype was seen many times. Its antigen is currently not known. The record has no base qualities; no much larger clone is one base away. This entry is derived from a study of T cells after yellow fever vaccination (dated by TCRdb to about 2019). Study-level background: The SMART-Seq v4 Ultra Low Input RNA kit was used to prepare libraries from fractions with low cell numbers. Blood was drawn at multiple timepoints before and after primary and secondary immunization, with bulk PBMC replicates and cell subsets isolated. Two healthy male donors, one aged 18 to 30 and one aged 30 to 39 years, were included in the cohort. Bulk TCR alpha and beta repertoires were sequenced longitudinally to track T-cell clones before and after primary and booster YFV17D yellow fever vaccination. Summary of the overall study and its limitations: FACS-sorted repertoires could contain abundant contaminating clonotypes from the bulk population, so computational filtering was required. Because only a couple of donors were included in the study, the extent to which the findings can be generalized is limited. Compared with the primary T-cell response, the secondary T-cell response was faster but weaker, reaching its peak on day 5 rather than on day 15. A small share of clonotypes occurred in both CD4 and CD8 compartments, likely arising from convergent recombination. Most clones expanded after primary vaccination (almost 98% of CD4 and approximately 90% of CD8) were re-detected after the booster, suggesting that broad memory maintenance occurred.

Deletion took 8 bases off V and 4 bases off J, with a span of 16 bases between the germline ends. Its CDR3 holds 14 amino acids, cysteine through phenylalanine. CDR3 DNA only is kept here, 42 bases in frame from base 1. CDR1 and CDR2, looked up from the germline V gene, are ENHRY and SYGVKD. Synthesis of TCR cDNA relied on 5'RACE template switching, a step that introduced a universal primer site along with unique molecular identifiers. Priming for cDNA synthesis came from both the TCR alpha and TCR beta constant segments. Library amplification used two PCR steps, and the second PCR step added sample barcodes and sequencing adapters. Sequencing of libraries was performed on Illumina HiSeq 2500 (2x100 bp) or NovaSeq (2x150 bp). The study's processing was this. Reads were demultiplexed and collapsed into UMI consensus sequences with MIGEC, and V(D)J alignment was performed with MiXCR. Vaccine-responding clonotypes were defined with edgeR using replicate PBMC samples, requiring FDR below 0.01 and a log2 fold change above 5 up to day 15. CD4 or CD8 identity was assigned to each bulk clonotype according to whether the clonotype was present at higher abundance in the sequenced CD4 repertoire or the sequenced CD8 repertoire. TCRdb applied fastp at Q25 and MiXCR to the public reads, then kept only in-frame beta chains. Each record represents a unique CDR3 protein, reported with the most common genes and DNA among its rows. TCRdb, rather than the study authors, made the V and J calls. The sample table holds about 50,000 distinct CDR3 sequences, of which roughly 7.3% were seen once. The top ten clonotypes cover 25% to 35% of the sample.

Reading the label with the study, this specimen's treatment or condition is: live attenuated yellow fever vaccine strain. PBMCs were isolated from peripheral blood using a standard Ficoll-Paque protocol. Dynabeads CD4 and CD8 positive selection kits were used to isolate the CD4 and CD8 T-cell fractions. RNA was extracted with TriZol from bulk PBMCs, CD4 and CD8 fractions, and dextramer-positive and dextramer-negative fractions. Sequencing used CD8+ T cells sorted from PBMCs, obtained about 2 weeks after the first yellow fever vaccination. The chain was built from TRBV10-3 and TRBJ2-3; no confident D gene assignment can be made. The clonotype originates from a man aged 18 to 29 who received the YFV17D yellow fever vaccine. The CDR3 region reads CAIGPIRLSDTQYF. The DNA sequence follows: TGTGCCATCGGCCCGATCCGGCTTTCAGATACGCAGTATTTT.